The rows below give T cell receptor beta chains drawn from one sample of a study of blood T cell repertoires in COVID-19. The data were produced by immunoSEQ multiplex PCR, yet TCRdb's version contains in-frame clones alone and is incomplete. The sample consists of roughly 140,000 clones, roughly 80% of them appearing once. Sequenced material: peripheral blood. The receptors originated from a woman aged 40-49 years with active or convalescent COVID-19. Both conserved end residues are part of each CDR3. The D gene is left open where the match is weak. Part of the rows lack a size; the others show once, few, many or a class for expanded clones.

cdr3_aa cdr3_nt d_call v_call clone_size j_call
CASSITPGGSPLHF TGTGCCAGCAGCATAACACCGGGAGGGTCACCCCTCCACTTT NA TRBV6-5 few TRBJ1-6
CASSIRTDRGVDQPQHF TGTGCCAGTAGTATACGCACGGACAGGGGAGTGGATCAGCCCCAGCATTTT TRBD1 TRBV19 NA TRBJ1-5
CASSSPARGRGWDEQFF TGTGCCAGCAGTTCCCCGGCTCGTGGCCGAGGATGGGATGAGCAGTTCTTC NA TRBV27 NA TRBJ2-1
CASSYRGGTGYSGEQYF TGTGCCAGCAGCTACCGGGGGGGGACAGGGTACTCTGGCGAGCAGTACTTC NA TRBV7-2 NA TRBJ2-7
CASSRAQQETQYF TGTGCCAGTAGTAGGGCCCAACAAGAGACCCAGTACTTC NA TRBV19 NA TRBJ2-5
CASSPGQGGLAYEQYF TGCGCCAGCAGCCCCGGACAGGGGGGCCTCGCCTACGAGCAGTACTTC TRBD1 TRBV5-1 NA TRBJ2-7
CASSPLQGPMNTEAFF TGTGCCAGCTCACCGTTACAGGGGCCAATGAACACTGAAGCTTTCTTT TRBD1 TRBV18 NA TRBJ1-1
CASSLQGREQYF TGTGCCAGCAGCCTACAGGGTAGGGAGCAGTACTTC NA TRBV28 few TRBJ2-7
CASAGGLEPYNEQFF TGTGCCAGCGCCGGGGGACTCGAACCCTACAATGAGCAGTTCTTC NA TRBV28 NA TRBJ2-1
CASSEALAGRDGLYGYTF TGTGCCAGCAGTGAAGCCTTAGCCGGGAGGGACGGGCTTTATGGCTACACCTTC NA TRBV6-1 NA TRBJ1-2
CASSSTSGIREKLFF TGTGCCAGCAGCTCTACCTCAGGGATTCGCGAAAAACTGTTTTTT NA TRBV7-9 NA TRBJ1-4
CASSTRGMNTEAFF TGTGCCAGCAGTACTAGGGGGATGAACACTGAAGCTTTCTTT NA TRBV6-6 once TRBJ1-1
CASRKLASSYNEQFF TGTGCCAGTAGGAAACTAGCTAGCTCCTACAATGAGCAGTTCTTC NA TRBV19 NA TRBJ2-1
CASSLSRGQGRGYTF TGTGCCAGCAGTTTATCCCGCGGACAGGGCCGAGGCTACACCTTC TRBD1 TRBV27 NA TRBJ1-2
CASVGQGRGSNYGYTF TGTGCCAGCGTGGGACAGGGAAGGGGTTCGAACTATGGCTACACCTTC TRBD1 TRBV7-9 NA TRBJ1-2
CASSSGRGRVNEQFF TGTGCCAGCAGCTCCGGAAGGGGCAGGGTGAATGAGCAGTTCTTC NA TRBV11-3 once TRBJ2-1
CSASSGREQFF TGCAGTGCTAGTTCCGGGAGGGAGCAGTTCTTC TRBD2 TRBV20-1 NA TRBJ2-1
CASSSNYNEQFF TGTGCCAGTTCTAGCAACTACAATGAGCAGTTCTTC NA TRBV2 NA TRBJ2-1
CASSPPTGGWGEKLFF TGTGCCAGCTCACCACCGACCGGAGGGTGGGGTGAAAAACTGTTTTTT NA TRBV18 NA TRBJ1-4
CASSPTGFSGNTIYF TGTGCCAGCAGCCCCACAGGATTCTCTGGAAACACCATATATTTT NA TRBV7-9 NA TRBJ1-3
CASSATSGGNNEQFF TGTGCCAGCAGTGCGACTAGCGGGGGGAACAATGAGCAGTTCTTC TRBD2 TRBV27 NA TRBJ2-1
CASSEGRGRTDTQYF TGTGCCAGCAGTGAAGGCAGGGGACGCACAGATACGCAGTATTTT NA TRBV6-1 NA TRBJ2-3
CASSAKAGLAGGGVWNEQFF TGTGCCAGCAGCGCAAAGGCGGGACTAGCGGGAGGAGGGGTATGGAATGAGCAGTTCTTC TRBD2 TRBV9 NA TRBJ2-1
CASSELGGAYNEQFF TGTGCCAGCAGTGAGCTGGGCGGGGCCTACAATGAGCAGTTCTTC NA TRBV2 NA TRBJ2-1
CASSLIQGTSYEQYF TGTGCCAGCAGCCTGATTCAGGGGACCTCCTACGAGCAGTACTTC NA TRBV3-1/TRBV3-2 NA TRBJ2-7
CASSLGPPGNTIYF TGCGCCAGCAGCTTGGGGCCTCCTGGAAACACCATATATTTT NA TRBV5-1 NA TRBJ1-3
CASSLGGGNTEAFF TGCGCCAGCAGTTTGGGGGGTGGGAACACTGAAGCTTTCTTT NA TRBV10-2 once TRBJ1-1
CASSPMSNRSPLHF TGTGCCAGCAGCCCCATGTCGAATCGGTCACCCCTCCACTTT NA TRBV3-1/TRBV3-2 NA TRBJ1-6
CASHIGTTNTGELFF TGTGCCAGTCACATTGGGACAACCAACACCGGGGAGCTGTTTTTT NA TRBV6-5 NA TRBJ2-2
CASSPRLAETTGELFF TGTGCCAGCTCACCAAGACTAGCGGAAACCACCGGGGAGCTGTTTTTT TRBD2 TRBV18 NA TRBJ2-2
CASSLGLAGPTGEQFF TGTGCCAGCAGCTTAGGACTAGCGGGACCAACGGGTGAGCAGTTCTTC TRBD2 TRBV7-2 NA TRBJ2-1
CASSFRIEGGQGGETQYF TGTGCCAGCAGCTTTAGGATTGAGGGGGGCCAGGGAGGGGAGACCCAGTACTTC NA TRBV7-2 NA TRBJ2-5
CASSVGWAGTEAFF TGTGCCAGCAGTGTCGGATGGGCGGGCACTGAAGCTTTCTTT NA TRBV13 few TRBJ1-1
CASSQEAGGYGYTF TGCGCCAGCAGCCAAGAGGCAGGGGGCTATGGCTACACCTTC TRBD1 TRBV4-3 NA TRBJ1-2
CASSMGPVNYGYTF TGTGCCAGTAGTATGGGGCCCGTCAACTATGGCTACACCTTC NA TRBV19 NA TRBJ1-2
CAISESRGGRLRSNQPQHF TGTGCCATCAGTGAGTCGAGAGGGGGCAGATTGAGGAGCAATCAGCCCCAGCATTTT TRBD1 TRBV10-3 NA TRBJ1-5
CASKGVGVSSYEQYF TGTGCCAGCAAAGGCGTGGGCGTAAGCTCCTACGAGCAGTACTTC NA TRBV27 once TRBJ2-7
CASSFRLAGGYNEQFF TGTGCCAGCAGTTTTAGGCTAGCGGGGGGGTACAATGAGCAGTTCTTC TRBD2 TRBV27 NA TRBJ2-1
CASSRDRAYEQYF TGTGCCAGCAGCAGGGACAGGGCCTACGAGCAGTACTTC TRBD1 TRBV11-2 NA TRBJ2-7